These T cell receptor beta chains were read from a single sample in a study of response to subunit inactivated influenza vaccine. TCRdb recomputed calls from the RT-PCR reads with MiXCR, one row per CDR3 protein. Of approximately 250,000 distinct CDR3 sequences in the sample, 9.5% to 15% were seen once. This sample comprised non-naive T cells sorted from PBMCs, obtained 14 to 15 days before vaccination. Receptors originate from a man aged 45-65 years who received an inactivated influenza vaccine. The CDR3 runs from the conserved cysteine through the conserved F or W. The D gene is left open where the match is weak. Only some rows state a clone size, as once, few, many or a class for expanded clones.

clone size	V gene	D gene	J gene	CDR3 length	CDR3 protein	CDR3 DNA
-	TRBV7-9	TRBD2	TRBJ2-3	16	CASSLRGLAGLDTQYF	TGTGCCAGCAGCTTACGAGGACTAGCGGGCCTAGATACGCAGTATTTT
many	TRBV20-1	TRBD2	TRBJ2-6	18	CSARVLGGRGSGANVLTF	TGCAGTGCTAGAGTTTTAGGAGGGAGGGGTTCTGGGGCCAACGTCCTGACTTTC
-	TRBV5-5	-	TRBJ2-1	13	CASSFLRYNEQFF	TGTGCCAGCAGCTTCTTACGGTACAATGAGCAGTTCTTC
few	TRBV10-3	-	TRBJ1-5	14	CAIGDGSSNQPQHF	TGTGCCATCGGAGACGGGTCTAGCAATCAGCCCCAGCATTTT
few	TRBV3-1	-	TRBJ1-2	13	CASSQDPGSPRIF	TGTGCCAGCAGCCAAGATCCAGGCTCCCCAAGGATCTTC
-	TRBV20-1	-	TRBJ1-6	15	CSARDMGRFNSPLHF	TGCAGTGCTAGAGATATGGGCCGCTTTAATTCACCCCTCCACTTT
-	TRBV20-1	TRBD2	TRBJ2-7	14	CSAPRLAWGGEQYF	TGCAGTGCCCCCCGTCTAGCGTGGGGAGGGGAGCAGTACTTC
few	TRBV5-1	TRBD1	TRBJ2-7	15	CASSLPGGTGSEQYF	TGCGCCAGCAGCTTACCCGGAGGGACAGGGTCCGAGCAGTACTTC
few	TRBV7-9	-	TRBJ2-1	13	CASSQAGHNEQFF	TGTGCCAGCAGCCAAGCAGGGCACAATGAGCAGTTCTTC
-	TRBV5-1	TRBD2	TRBJ2-3	16	CASSRGLAGPTDTQYF	TGCGCCAGCAGCCGGGGACTAGCGGGGCCCACAGATACGCAGTATTTT
-	TRBV7-2	-	TRBJ2-3	14	CASSLAASADTQYF	TGTGCCAGCAGCTTAGCCGCTAGCGCAGATACGCAGTATTTT
many	TRBV24-1	-	TRBJ2-1	13	CATRKAGYNEQFF	TGTGCCACCAGGAAGGCAGGTTACAATGAGCAGTTCTTC
-	TRBV6-1	-	TRBJ1-6	15	CASSSTGPLNSPLHF	TGTGCCAGCAGCTCCACGGGACCGCTGAATTCACCCCTCCACTTT
many	TRBV29-1	TRBD1	TRBJ2-1	14	CSVDGTVAYNEQFF	TGCAGCGTCGACGGGACAGTCGCCTACAATGAGCAGTTCTTC
-	TRBV6-2/TRBV6-3	TRBD2	TRBJ2-5	17	CASSYVLAGVYQETQYF	TGTGCCAGCAGTTACGTACTAGCGGGGGTGTACCAAGAGACCCAGTACTTC
many	TRBV12-3/TRBV12-4	-	TRBJ1-3	15	CASSPRHSSGNTIYF	TGTGCCAGCAGTCCCCGACATAGCTCTGGAAACACCATATATTTT
few	TRBV6-2/TRBV6-3	TRBD2	TRBJ2-7	16	CASSYSGLAGGSEQYF	TGTGCCAGCAGTTACTCGGGACTAGCGGGAGGATCCGAGCAGTACTTC
many	TRBV20-1	-	TRBJ2-3	13	CSARQYIPDTQYF	TGCAGTGCCAGGCAGTATATCCCAGATACGCAGTATTTT
few	TRBV18	TRBD1	TRBJ2-6	19	CASSLLGDRRLSGANVLTF	TGTGCCAGCTCACTCCTAGGGGACAGGAGACTCTCTGGGGCCAACGTCCTGACTTTC
many	TRBV7-9	-	TRBJ2-3	14	CASSLDYGRETQYF	TGTGCCAGCAGCTTAGATTACGGGAGAGAGACGCAGTATTTT
-	TRBV20-1	TRBD1	TRBJ2-5	13	CSAIQGEGETQYF	TGCAGTGCAATACAGGGGGAAGGGGAGACCCAGTACTTC
few	TRBV5-6	TRBD1	TRBJ1-1	16	CASSLGQGALNTEAFF	TGTGCCAGCAGCCTCGGACAGGGGGCGCTGAACACTGAAGCTTTCTTT
-	TRBV9	TRBD2	TRBJ2-3	18	CASSKGLAGPVVADTQYF	TGTGCCAGCAGCAAGGGACTAGCGGGCCCGGTGGTAGCAGATACGCAGTATTTT
-	TRBV27	TRBD2	TRBJ2-2	15	CASSGTSGRAGELFF	TGTGCCAGCAGTGGGACTAGCGGGAGAGCCGGGGAGCTGTTTTTT
few	TRBV6-1	TRBD1	TRBJ1-5	13	CASKGGPGQPQHF	TGTGCCAGCAAAGGGGGCCCCGGTCAGCCCCAGCATTTT
few	TRBV7-9	TRBD2	TRBJ2-1	15	CASTQGLAGVGEQFF	TGTGCCAGCACCCAAGGGCTAGCGGGAGTGGGTGAGCAGTTCTTC
many	TRBV20-1	-	TRBJ2-7	12	CSASAQTYEQYF	TGCAGTGCTAGTGCACAGACCTACGAGCAGTACTTC
few	TRBV3-1	-	TRBJ2-7	14	CASSQDMFSYEQYF	TGTGCCAGCAGCCAAGATATGTTCTCCTACGAGCAGTACTTC
few	TRBV12-3/TRBV12-4	-	TRBJ1-2	15	CASSLAANLGYGYTF	TGTGCCAGCAGTTTAGCAGCGAACCTAGGGTATGGCTACACCTTC
few	TRBV4-3	TRBD1	TRBJ2-7	17	CASSQYLGGQGAGEQYF	TGCGCCAGCAGCCAATACTTGGGTGGACAGGGGGCCGGCGAGCAGTACTTC
few	TRBV5-6	-	TRBJ2-1	13	CASSLPRYNEQFF	TGTGCCAGCAGCTTGCCTCGGTACAATGAGCAGTTCTTC
-	TRBV30	TRBD1	TRBJ1-1	14	CAWSKWTGHTEAFF	TGTGCCTGGAGTAAGTGGACAGGGCACACTGAAGCTTTCTTT
-	TRBV28	-	TRBJ2-7	13	CATSLGGSYEQYF	TGTGCCACAAGCCTGGGTGGATCCTACGAGCAGTACTTC
few	TRBV5-1	TRBD2	TRBJ2-1	16	CASSLGAGPSYNEQFF	TGCGCCAGCAGCTTGGGAGCGGGGCCCTCCTACAATGAGCAGTTCTTC
many	TRBV29-1	TRBD2	TRBJ2-5	14	CSAGGAVPQETQYF	TGCAGCGCCGGGGGGGCAGTACCTCAAGAGACCCAGTACTTC
few	TRBV6-2/TRBV6-3	-	TRBJ2-5	13	CASSHQKGETQYF	TGTGCCAGCAGTCACCAGAAGGGAGAGACCCAGTACTTC
few	TRBV27	TRBD2	TRBJ2-5	18	CASSLSIGLAGVQETQYF	TGTGCCAGCAGTTTATCGATCGGGCTAGCGGGGGTCCAAGAGACCCAGTACTTC
many	TRBV7-8	-	TRBJ2-7	16	CASSPTRLADNYEQYF	TGTGCCAGCAGCCCCACAAGATTAGCGGATAACTACGAGCAGTACTTC
-	TRBV5-1	-	TRBJ2-1	13	CASRIGLANEQFF	TGCGCCAGCAGAATTGGGCTAGCCAATGAGCAGTTCTTC
few	TRBV7-2	-	TRBJ2-3	15	CASSLSAGVADTQYF	TGTGCCAGCAGCTTAAGCGCGGGTGTAGCGGATACGCAGTATTTT
few	TRBV20-1	TRBD2	TRBJ2-1	16	CSVPARGVAGYNEQFF	TGCAGTGTTCCAGCGCGGGGGGTAGCGGGATACAATGAGCAGTTCTTC
-	TRBV6-5	TRBD2	TRBJ2-2	19	CASSYSTSSGSSYTGELFF	TGTGCCAGCAGTTACTCGACTTCTAGCGGGAGTTCGTACACCGGGGAGCTGTTTTTT
-	TRBV20-1	TRBD1	TRBJ2-3	14	CSVPRTGGINTQYF	TGCAGTGTCCCCCGGACAGGGGGCATCAATACGCAGTATTTT
few	TRBV9	-	TRBJ2-5	15	CASSPYRDNQETQYF	TGTGCCAGCAGCCCCTACAGGGATAACCAAGAGACCCAGTACTTC
few	TRBV29-1	TRBD1	TRBJ2-3	13	CSSTGGGTDTQYF	TGCAGCTCGACAGGGGGCGGCACAGATACGCAGTATTTT
few	TRBV29-1	TRBD2	TRBJ2-5	14	CSVDREAPLGTQYF	TGCAGCGTTGACCGGGAGGCTCCCCTCGGTACCCAGTACTTC
many	TRBV6-6	TRBD1	TRBJ2-7	13	CASSNRGSYEQYF	TGTGCCAGCAGTAACAGGGGCTCCTACGAGCAGTACTTC
few	TRBV25-1	TRBD2	TRBJ2-7	15	CASSECLGGSCEQYF	TGTGCCAGCAGTGAATGTCTTGGCGGGAGCTGCGAGCAGTACTTC
few	TRBV6-1	TRBD2	TRBJ2-2	16	CASSDLLAGNTGELFF	TGTGCCAGCAGTGATTTACTAGCGGGGAACACCGGGGAGCTGTTTTTT
-	TRBV7-2	-	TRBJ2-5	14	CASSLGRGLETQYF	TGTGCCAGCAGCTTGGGCAGGGGATTAGAGACCCAGTACTTC
many	TRBV12-3/TRBV12-4	-	TRBJ2-7	14	CASSLGGGFYEQYF	TGTGCCAGCAGTTTAGGCGGAGGGTTCTACGAGCAGTACTTC
many	TRBV12-3/TRBV12-4	-	TRBJ1-5	13	CASSRTVNQPQHF	TGTGCCAGCAGTCGGACGGTCAATCAGCCCCAGCATTTT
-	TRBV10-3	-	TRBJ1-2	14	CAISAQRQGYGYTF	TGTGCCATCAGTGCCCAGAGGCAGGGATATGGCTACACCTTC
few	TRBV11-2	TRBD1	TRBJ1-2	16	CASSLGWDSSFYGYTF	TGTGCCAGCAGCTTAGGTTGGGACAGCTCGTTCTATGGCTACACCTTC
few	TRBV12-3/TRBV12-4	-	TRBJ2-1	15	CASSFRDSTYNEQFF	TGTGCCAGCAGTTTCAGGGACTCTACCTACAATGAGCAGTTCTTC
few	TRBV5-6	TRBD1	TRBJ2-5	14	CASSFLQGQETQYF	TGTGCCAGCAGCTTCCTACAGGGGCAAGAGACCCAGTACTTC
-	TRBV7-3	TRBD2	TRBJ2-1	15	CASSRLAGNKGEQFF	TGTGCCAGCAGTAGGCTAGCGGGAAACAAGGGTGAGCAGTTCTTC
few	TRBV9	-	TRBJ1-6	16	CASSVGSQGNLSPLHF	TGTGCCAGCAGCGTAGGGTCCCAGGGAAATTTATCACCCCTCCACTTT